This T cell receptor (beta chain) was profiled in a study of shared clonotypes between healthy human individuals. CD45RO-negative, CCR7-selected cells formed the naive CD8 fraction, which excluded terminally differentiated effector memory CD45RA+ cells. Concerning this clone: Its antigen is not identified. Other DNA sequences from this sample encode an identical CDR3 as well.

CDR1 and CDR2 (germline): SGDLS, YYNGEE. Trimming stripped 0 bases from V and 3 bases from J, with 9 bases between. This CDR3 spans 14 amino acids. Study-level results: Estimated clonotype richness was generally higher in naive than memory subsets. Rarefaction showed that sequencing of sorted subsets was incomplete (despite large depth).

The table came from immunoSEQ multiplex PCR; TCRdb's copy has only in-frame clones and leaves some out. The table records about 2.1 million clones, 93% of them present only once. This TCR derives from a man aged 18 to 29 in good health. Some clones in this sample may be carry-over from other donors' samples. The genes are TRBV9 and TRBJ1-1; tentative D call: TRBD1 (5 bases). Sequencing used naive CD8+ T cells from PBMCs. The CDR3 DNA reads TGTGCCAGCAGCGTAGGTGGAGGGGACACTGAAGCTTTCTTT. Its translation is CASSVGGGDTEAFF.